This T cell receptor beta chain was profiled in a study of cytomegalovirus exposure and HLA in healthy donors. Study-wide findings and caveats: Later examination showed HLA-associated TCR beta chains had greater clonal expansion than equally common others. Some highly shared sequence variants likely arose as a pipeline artifact. Some V segments could not be told apart, so they were left out, TRBV6-2 and TRBV6-3 among them.

This clone appeared a single time. Its antigen is not identified. PCR was performed using 60 Vbeta and 13 Jbeta primers. Libraries were prepared by immunoSEQ multiplex PCR; TCRdb keeps only in-frame clonotypes and omits some of them. Of approximately 140,000 clones in the sample, more than 75% were seen once. Germline V gene data show CDR1 as MNHEY and CDR2 as SMNVEV (reference sequence). Germline trimming cut 7 bases from V and 4 bases from J; bases unmatched to any gene: 11. The CDR3 loop spans 16 amino acids. The sequence came from a man in his forties in good health and CMV-seronegative. Sequencing used PBMCs. V is TRBV27 and J is TRBJ2-3, with 10 bases identical to TRBD1. The CDR3, as DNA: TGTGCCAGCACTCCCGGGATGACAGGGGGCGCAGATACGCAGTATTTT. It is translated as CASTPGMTGGADTQYF.